This TCR beta chain was profiled in a study of PD-L1 blockade in urothelial cancer. Described time point: pretreatment peripheral blood. Libraries were prepared by immunoSEQ multiplex PCR; TCRdb keeps only in-frame clonotypes and omits some of them. This repertoire shows 48,000 or so clones, roughly 87% found once; its top ten account for approximately 15%. The germline V and J ends were trimmed by 4 bases and 0 bases, with 10 bases remaining between them. The CDR3 extends over 14 amino acids. Germline CDR1 reads SGHRS; CDR2 reads YFSETQ. This TCR came from a woman aged 55-69 years with urothelial cancer. The material was PBMCs, obtained around atezolizumab (anti-PD-L1) treatment. The V call is TRBV5-1, the J call TRBJ1-2; no clear D. CDR3 amino acids: CASSPEGSNYGYTF. The DNA of the CDR3 is TGCGCCAGCAGCCCCGAGGGATCTAACTATGGCTACACCTTC.